This T cell receptor (beta chain) was retrieved from a study of T cells expressing NK-cell markers. Study at large: Cells sorted as CD3+CD56+NKG2C+, CD3+CD56+NKG2C- and CD3+CD56-NKG2C+ T cells supplied the TCR beta repertoires. Points from the study as a whole: In several donors, dominant clonotypes made up about 25-60.1% of CD3+CD56-NKG2C+ cells.

From its re-call of the 5' RACE reads, TCRdb lists each CDR3 protein once, without DNA. The sample's table shows about 410,000 distinct CDR3 sequences. About this clonotype itself: Its antigen is unidentified.

The CDR3 length is 17 residues. The rearrangement links TRBV12-3 or TRBV12-4 to TRBJ2-7; TCRdb names TRBD2, which stays unverified in the absence of DNA. What was sequenced was blood T cells: a sorted CD56 or NKG2C T cell subset, CD4+ or CD8+ T cells, or bulk PBMC T cells (not recorded which). The TCR originated in a woman in her forties or fifties in good health. This CDR3 is CASSLRASGRVSYEQYF.